This is a list of T cell receptor beta chains from one sample in a study of blood T cell repertoires in COVID-19. Sequencing used immunoSEQ multiplex PCR; TCRdb keeps in-frame clones, though not all of them. The profile shows approximately 220,000 clones, roughly 83% of them singletons. The specimen was PBMCs or T cells enriched from blood (not recorded which). The receptors were gathered from a woman aged 40 to 50 with acute COVID-19. CDR3s include the opening cysteine and the closing phenylalanine or tryptophan. Each record gives: J gene, clone size, D gene, V gene, CDR3 DNA, CDR3 protein. A D gene is named only where the DNA matches it firmly. Where a row states a size, it is once, few, many or the class of an expanded clone; other rows omit it.

TRBJ2-7 . . TRBV28 TGTGCCAGCAGTTTACCCCACGGTACCTACGAGCAGTACTTC CASSLPHGTYEQYF
TRBJ2-2 . TRBD2 TRBV5-1 TGCGCCAGCTGGGAACCCGGACTAGCGGGGTCGAACACCGGGGAGCTGTTTTTT CASWEPGLAGSNTGELFF
TRBJ2-3 . . TRBV4-3 TGCGCCAGCAGCCAATACCGGAAGGGGGCGCAGTATTTT CASSQYRKGAQYF
TRBJ2-7 . . TRBV10-2 TGCGCCAGCAGTGGGGAGCAAGCGGCCGACTACGAGCAGTACTTC CASSGEQAADYEQYF
TRBJ1-1 once TRBD1 TRBV30 TGTGCCTACCCAAAGGGGACAGGGAGCACTGAAGCTTTCTTT CAYPKGTGSTEAFF
TRBJ2-3 . . TRBV9 TGTGCCAGCAGCGTAGATGGCGGGACCACAGATACGCAGTATTTT CASSVDGGTTDTQYF
TRBJ1-4 . TRBD1 TRBV4-2 TGTGCCAGCAGCCAAGACGGGACAGGCGATAATGAAAAACTGTTTTTT CASSQDGTGDNEKLFF
TRBJ2-3 once TRBD2 TRBV5-1 TGCGCCAGCAGTCCTACCGGGACTAGCGGGAGGGATACGCAGTATTTT CASSPTGTSGRDTQYF
TRBJ2-3 . . TRBV19 TGTGCCAGTAGCCACAGGGTGGGCACAGATACGCAGTATTTT CASSHRVGTDTQYF
TRBJ1-2 few . TRBV9 TGTGCCAGCAGCGTAGGGACAAACTATGGCTACACCTTC CASSVGTNYGYTF
TRBJ1-2 . . TRBV6-1 TGTGCCAGCAGTGAAGCGCTTCGAGGTGCCTATGGCTACACCTTC CASSEALRGAYGYTF
TRBJ2-7 few TRBD1 TRBV6-5 TGTGCCAGCAGTTTACGACAGGGCCACGAGCAGTACTTC CASSLRQGHEQYF
TRBJ2-7 . . TRBV21-1 TGTGCCAGCAGCAGCCCCAGGACAGGGACCTACGAGCAGTACTTC CASSSPRTGTYEQYF
TRBJ2-5 . TRBD1 TRBV2 TGTGCCAGCAGTAGGGCCAGGGGGTGGGAGACCCAGTACTTC CASSRARGWETQYF
TRBJ2-7 few . TRBV3-1/TRBV3-2 TGTGCCAGCAGCCGCAGTTCCTACGAGCAGTACTTC CASSRSSYEQYF
TRBJ1-5 . . TRBV4-1 TGCGCCAGCAGCCAAGACAGGTATAGCAATCAGCCCCAGCATTTT CASSQDRYSNQPQHF